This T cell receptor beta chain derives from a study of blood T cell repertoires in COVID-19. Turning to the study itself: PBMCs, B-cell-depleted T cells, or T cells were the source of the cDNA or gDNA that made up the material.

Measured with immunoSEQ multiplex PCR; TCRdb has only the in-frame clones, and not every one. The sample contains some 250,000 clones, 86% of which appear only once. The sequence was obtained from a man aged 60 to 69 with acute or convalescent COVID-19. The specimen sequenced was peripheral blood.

The CDR3 region is CASSPPGVRELFF. For the CDR3, the DNA is TGTGCCAGCAGCCCCCCCGGAGTCCGGGAGCTGTTTTTT. V gene TRBV11-3 combines with J gene TRBJ2-2; D uncertain. The germline gives CDR1 SGHNT, CDR2 YENEEA. This CDR3 spans 13 amino acids. Trimming removed 5 bases from V and 9 bases from J, with 13 bases in between.